Listed below are T cell receptor beta chains from one sample, sequenced in a study of blood T cell repertoires in COVID-19. The method was immunoSEQ multiplex PCR; TCRdb's version includes in-frame clones alone and lacks a portion of them. This sample carries roughly 130,000 clones, approximately 89% of them seen once, and the ten largest clones take roughly a tenth. What was sequenced was peripheral blood. These receptors were collected from a man aged 55 to 69 with active or convalescent COVID-19. Both conserved end residues are part of each CDR3. Fields, in order: J gene, clone size, V gene, D gene, CDR3 DNA, CDR3 protein. A D gene is named only where the DNA matches it firmly. Size values are once, few and many counts, or a class for expanded clones, and some rows have none.

j_gene: TRBJ2-7
abundance: -
v_gene: TRBV3-1/TRBV3-2
d_gene: TRBD1
CDR3nt: TGTGCCAGCAGCCCCTGGACAGGGTCGGGTGAGCAGTACTTC
CDR3aa: CASSPWTGSGEQYF

j_gene: TRBJ1-1
abundance: -
v_gene: TRBV18
d_gene: -
CDR3nt: TGTGCCAGCTCACCAACATGGACTGAAGCTTTCTTT
CDR3aa: CASSPTWTEAFF

j_gene: TRBJ2-5
abundance: once
v_gene: TRBV18
d_gene: -
CDR3nt: TGTGCCAGCTCAACAGATCAAGAGACCCAGTACTTC
CDR3aa: CASSTDQETQYF

j_gene: TRBJ1-4
abundance: few
v_gene: TRBV4-1
d_gene: -
CDR3nt: TGCGCCAGCAGCCAAGATCTTGGAGGATCTAATGAAAAACTGTTTTTT
CDR3aa: CASSQDLGGSNEKLFF

j_gene: TRBJ2-1
abundance: -
v_gene: TRBV19
d_gene: TRBD2
CDR3nt: TGTGCCAGTAGTCCTCCGGGACTAGCGGGAGTTTACAATGAGCAGTTCTTC
CDR3aa: CASSPPGLAGVYNEQFF

j_gene: TRBJ2-5
abundance: -
v_gene: TRBV3-1/TRBV3-2
d_gene: TRBD1
CDR3nt: TGTGCCAGCAGCCAAGTTCGCCGGGACAGGGATTTCCAAGAGACCCAGTACTTC
CDR3aa: CASSQVRRDRDFQETQYF

j_gene: TRBJ2-1
abundance: -
v_gene: TRBV19
d_gene: TRBD1
CDR3nt: TGTGCCAGTAGTAGGGGGACAGCCTCCTACAATGAGCAGTTCTTC
CDR3aa: CASSRGTASYNEQFF

j_gene: TRBJ2-3
abundance: -
v_gene: TRBV19
d_gene: -
CDR3nt: TGTGCCAGTAGTATGGGCCCCGCCTTCGATCCGCAGTATTTT
CDR3aa: CASSMGPAFDPQYF

j_gene: TRBJ2-7
abundance: -
v_gene: TRBV28
d_gene: TRBD2
CDR3nt: TGTGCCATCGGGACTAGCGGTACCTACGAGCAGTACTTC
CDR3aa: CAIGTSGTYEQYF

j_gene: TRBJ1-1
abundance: -
v_gene: TRBV5-1
d_gene: TRBD1
CDR3nt: TGCGCCAGCAGCCCCGGGACAGCCACTGAAGCTTTCTTT
CDR3aa: CASSPGTATEAFF

j_gene: TRBJ2-2
abundance: -
v_gene: TRBV19
d_gene: TRBD1
CDR3nt: TGTGCCAGCAAGGGGGGCGCCGGGACAGGGGGCACCGGGGAGCTGTTTTTT
CDR3aa: CASKGGAGTGGTGELFF

j_gene: TRBJ1-6
abundance: -
v_gene: TRBV5-6
d_gene: TRBD1
CDR3nt: TGTGCCAGCAGCTTACCCCAGGGGGCTAAGAATTCACCCCTCCACTTT
CDR3aa: CASSLPQGAKNSPLHF

j_gene: TRBJ2-3
abundance: -
v_gene: TRBV29-1
d_gene: TRBD2
CDR3nt: TGCAGCGTTCTCGGCGGGCGGGAGGGATTCACAGATACGCAGTATTTT
CDR3aa: CSVLGGREGFTDTQYF

j_gene: TRBJ1-1
abundance: -
v_gene: TRBV20-1
d_gene: -
CDR3nt: TGCAGTGCTAGTAGGGCGGGGCTGGGCACTGAAGCTTTCTTT
CDR3aa: CSASRAGLGTEAFF

j_gene: TRBJ1-5
abundance: once
v_gene: TRBV28
d_gene: -
CDR3nt: TGTGCCAGCAGTTTATACGCCCTTTCTCCCAGAGGTAGCAATCAGCCCCAGCATTTT
CDR3aa: CASSLYALSPRGSNQPQHF

j_gene: TRBJ2-3
abundance: -
v_gene: TRBV5-4
d_gene: TRBD1
CDR3nt: TGTGCCAGCAGGCTCCAGGGACAGAGAACAGATACGCAGTATTTT
CDR3aa: CASRLQGQRTDTQYF

j_gene: TRBJ2-3
abundance: -
v_gene: TRBV28
d_gene: TRBD1
CDR3nt: TGTGCCAGCAGGAACAGGGGCCGCACAGATACGCAGTATTTT
CDR3aa: CASRNRGRTDTQYF

j_gene: TRBJ1-6
abundance: few
v_gene: TRBV4-1
d_gene: -
CDR3nt: TGCGCCAGCAGCCAAGAACAGGGTTCACCCCTCCACTTT
CDR3aa: CASSQEQGSPLHF

j_gene: TRBJ2-4
abundance: -
v_gene: TRBV4-1
d_gene: TRBD2
CDR3nt: TGCGCCAGCAGCCAAGTCCTAGCGGGAGGGGCGCAGTACTTC
CDR3aa: CASSQVLAGGAQYF

j_gene: TRBJ2-2
abundance: -
v_gene: TRBV7-3
d_gene: TRBD2
CDR3nt: TGTGCCAGCAGCGCCCGGGGACTAGCGGGAGGGCAGAACACCGGGGAGCTGTTTTTT
CDR3aa: CASSARGLAGGQNTGELFF

j_gene: TRBJ2-2
abundance: -
v_gene: TRBV9
d_gene: -
CDR3nt: TGTGCCAGCAGCGGGGGACTGAACTCCGGGGAGCTGTTTTTT
CDR3aa: CASSGGLNSGELFF

j_gene: TRBJ1-2
abundance: few
v_gene: TRBV9
d_gene: -
CDR3nt: TGTGCCAGCGGGCAGAACTATGGCTACACCTTC
CDR3aa: CASGQNYGYTF

j_gene: TRBJ1-2
abundance: -
v_gene: TRBV7-2
d_gene: TRBD1
CDR3nt: TGTGCCAGCAGCTCCGCCGGGACAGGGAAGAATGGCTACACCTTC
CDR3aa: CASSSAGTGKNGYTF

j_gene: TRBJ1-6
abundance: -
v_gene: TRBV5-1
d_gene: -
CDR3nt: TGCGCCAGCAGACAGAGCATTAATTCACCCCTCCACTTT
CDR3aa: CASRQSINSPLHF

j_gene: TRBJ1-1
abundance: -
v_gene: TRBV9
d_gene: -
CDR3nt: TGTGCCAGCAGCGTAAGGGAGGGGAAGAGGGGATTGGGGAACACTGAAGCTTTCTTT
CDR3aa: CASSVREGKRGLGNTEAFF